This T cell receptor (beta chain) was retrieved from a study of shared clonotypes between healthy human individuals. Trimming shortened V by 2 bases and J by 13 bases, and 16 bases separated the two germline ends. The V gene's germline CDR1 is SGHDT and CDR2 YYEEEE. The CDR3 length is 13 residues. Generated by immunoSEQ multiplex PCR, the TCRdb table keeps only in-frame clones and is missing some. Of roughly 2 million clones in the sample, 85% to 95% were seen once. The chain uses TRBV5-6 and TRBJ1-3, with D possibly matching TRBD1 (6 bases). The receptor was derived from a man aged 18 to 29 in good health. The sequencing input was naive CD4+ T cells sorted from blood. Noted subset: CD45RA+ positively selected. The CDR3 here is CASSFADSSSIYF. CDR3 in DNA: TGTGCCAGCAGCTTTGCGGACAGCTCGTCGATATATTTT. The full variable domain, completed using reference TRBV5-6 and TRBJ1-3, is DAGVTQSPTHLIKTRGQQVTLRCSPKSGHDTVSWYQQALGQGPQFIFQYYEEEERQRGNFPDRFSGHQFPNYSSELNVNALLLGDSALYLCASSFADSSSIYFGEGSWLTVV.